A single sample gave rise to the 14 T cell receptor beta chains below, sequenced in a study of T cells in women clearing cervical HPV infection. Clones were sequenced by immunoSEQ multiplex PCR, and TCRdb holds only the in-frame ones, with some missing. The sample includes about 48,000 clones. Sequenced material: blood buffy coat. The receptors were sampled from a woman between 18 and 69 years old with a cervical HPV16 infection that either progressed to CIN3+ or cleared (not recorded which).

On this clone: The CDR3 end lies 3 residues beyond the end of the read and is filled in from the germline J gene. This chain uses TRBV28 with TRBJ1-4; D is possibly TRBD1 (5 bases). The V gene's germline CDR1 is MDHEN and CDR2 SYDVKM. CDR3 length: 15 amino acids. Between the trimmed V and J ends, which lost 5 bases and 8 bases, there was a span of 18 bases. The CDR3 spells CASSPPGSGMEKLFF. CDR3 DNA (partial): TGTGCCAGCAGTCCCCCAGGGTCGGGTATGGAAAAA.

A word on this clone: The read comes to an end 3 residues before the CDR3 does, leaving the germline J gene to fill in the end. The J gene is TRBJ2-7, the V gene TRBV28; 10 bases map to TRBD1. The CDR3 contains 15 residues. Germline values: CDR1 MDHEN, CDR2 SYDVKM. Losses at the gene ends were 4 bases for V and 6 bases for J; bases not matched to a gene: 9. CDR3 DNA (partial): TGTGCCAGCAGTTCCCCGGGACAGGGGAGGGGCGAG. This translates into CASSSPGQGRGE. The whole CDR3 reads CASSSPGQGRGEQYF.

To note about this clone: The read ends 3 residues shy of where the CDR3 ends; the end is completed using the germline J gene. This chain connects TRBV5-5 to TRBJ1-5; D call uncertain. This CDR3 comprises 15 residues. Germline V gene sequence: CDR1 SGHKS, CDR2 YYEKEE (reference sequence). Between the trimmed V and J ends, which lost 1 base and 4 bases, there was a span of 12 bases. The CDR3 DNA, read in part, is TGTGCCAGCAGCTTGTCGAGTGACTTAAATCAGCCC. Its translation: CASSLSSDLNQP. The whole CDR3 protein reads CASSLSSDLNQPQHF.

Incomplete CDR3 DNA: TGTGCCAGCAGCGGGGGCGGGGGGTCGTACGAG. Protein sequence: CASSGGGGSYE. Given in full, the CDR3 is CASSGGGGSYEQYF. The chain is built from TRBV5-4 and TRBJ2-7; 8 bases align to TRBD2. The CDR3 end lies 3 residues beyond the end of the read and is filled in from the germline J gene. J gave up 4 bases and V 4 bases, and 7 bases lay outside the gene matches. CDR1 and CDR2 (germline): SGHNT, YYREEE (reference sequence). The CDR3 is made up of 14 amino acids. Looking up the rest from reference TRBV5-4 and TRBJ2-7 gives the full variable domain: ETGVTQSPTHLIKTRGQQVTLRCSSQSGHNTVSWYQQALGQGPQFIFQYYREEENGRGNFPPRFSGLQFPNYSSELNVNALELDDSALYLCASSGGGGSYEQYFGPGTRLTVT.

The CDR3 protein is CAISEGGQAYGYTF. CDR3 DNA, as far as it was read: TGTGCCATCAGTGAAGGGGGACAGGCCTATGGC. The chain couples TRBV10-3 to TRBJ1-2, with TRBD1 identical over 8 bases. The read is 3 residues too short to cover the CDR3 end, so that end is filled in from the germline J gene. CDR1 and CDR2 (germline): ENHRY, SYGVKD. Germline trimming cut 3 bases from V and 4 bases from J; bases unmatched to any gene: 4. CDR3 length: 14 amino acids.

For this clone: Read sequence stops 3 residues before the CDR3 end, and the germline J gene provides the missing end. The chain carries TRBV5-1 and TRBJ2-3; D perhaps matches TRBD2 (6 bases). Per germline, CDR1 SGHRS and CDR2 YFSETQ. This CDR3 has 15 amino acids. The V and J ends lost 1 base and 0 bases respectively, with 9 bases between them. CDR3: CASSLRGTSTDTQYF. The sequenced part of the CDR3 DNA is TGCGCCAGCAGCTTGAGAGGGACTAGCACAGATACG. Looking up the rest from reference TRBV5-1 and TRBJ2-3 gives the full variable domain: KAGVTQTPRYLIKTRGQQVTLSCSPISGHRSVSWYQQTPGQGLQFLFEYFSETQRNKGNFPGRFSGRQFSNSRSEMNVSTLELGDSALYLCASSLRGTSTDTQYFGPGTRLTVL.

Comments on this clone: The CDR3 goes on 3 residues after the read ends, and that part is filled in from the germline J gene. This rearrangement joins TRBV18 to TRBJ2-7, with 7 nucleotides matching TRBD2. This CDR3 has 14 amino acids. J gave up 5 bases and V 6 bases, and 10 bases lay outside the gene matches. Germline V gene sequence: CDR1 KGHSH, CDR2 LQKENI. The CDR3 protein is CASSGSAGNHEQYF. The part of the CDR3 DNA that was read is TGTGCCAGCTCGGGATCAGCGGGAAACCACGAG.

As to this clone: The read ends 3 residues early relative to the CDR3; the germline J gene fills the gap. This chain connects TRBV11-2 to TRBJ1-6; no reliable D call. Looked up from germline, CDR1 is SGHAT and CDR2 is FQNNGV. The CDR3 runs to 14 residues. Trimming removed 0 bases from V and 10 bases from J, with 10 bases in between. The CDR3 bases that were read are TGTGCCAGCAGCTTAGACCCTTCGTCGTCACCC. It specifies CASSLDPSSSP. The whole CDR3 reads CASSLDPSSSPLHF. Full variable domain (missing parts from reference TRBV11-2 and TRBJ1-6): EAGVAQSPRYKIIEKRQSVAFWCNPISGHATLYWYQQILGQGPKLLIQFQNNGVVDDSQLPKDRFSAERLKGVDSTLKIQPAKLEDSAVYLCASSLDPSSSPLHFGNGTRLTVT.

Remarks on this clone: The sequence runs out 3 residues before the end of the CDR3; the remainder is reconstructed from the germline J gene. The chain carries TRBV7-3 and TRBJ2-3; 8 bases fit TRBD1. The junction had 12 bases not matched to a gene; V was cut back by 6 bases and J by 4 bases. Germline lookup yields CDR1 SGHTA and CDR2 FQGTGA. The length of the CDR3 is 16 residues. This chain's CDR3 is CASSPPPGQAPDTQYF. CDR3 DNA (partial): TGTGCCAGCAGTCCACCGCCGGGACAGGCCCCAGATACG.

Concerning this clone: Read sequence stops 3 residues before the CDR3 end, and the germline J gene provides the missing end. This chain joins TRBV11-2 and TRBJ2-4; D ambiguous. This CDR3 has 15 residues. V was shortened by 0 bases and J by 4 bases, with 10 bases between the two germline ends. Germline assignment: CDR1 SGHAT and CDR2 FQNNGV. Partial CDR3 DNA: TGTGCCAGCAGCTTAGATCCTAGTCTAAAAAACATT. It encodes CASSLDPSLKNI. The CDR3 reads in full as CASSLDPSLKNIQYF.

A word on this clone: Read sequence stops 3 residues before the CDR3 end, and the germline J gene provides the missing end. The chain links TRBV6-1 to TRBJ2-3, with D possibly TRBD2 on 6 matching bases. Trimming stripped 1 base from V and 3 bases from J, with 11 bases between. The CDR3 has 15 residues. From germline, CDR1 is MNHNS and CDR2 SASEGT. CDR3 bases read: TGTGCCAGCAGTGAAGGCGTCCGGGGGACAGATACG. Translated: CASSEGVRGTDT. The complete CDR3 protein is CASSEGVRGTDTQYF.

To note about this clone: The read gets to within 3 residues of the CDR3 end, and the germline J gene fills in the rest. The chain links TRBV28 to TRBJ2-5, with D possibly TRBD1 on 5 matching bases. V lost 2 bases and J lost 6, with 16 bases in between. The CDR3 loop spans 15 amino acids. Germline assignment: CDR1 MDHEN and CDR2 SYDVKM. CDR3 sequence: CASSLLGRARQTQYF. The CDR3 DNA, read in part, is TGTGCCAGCAGTTTACTGGGCAGGGCTAGACAGACC.

On this clone: The read stops 3 residues short of the end of the CDR3; the missing end is completed from the germline J gene. This chain links TRBV5-1 with TRBJ2-5; 9 bases fit TRBD1. The germline V gene encodes CDR1 SGHRS and CDR2 YFSETQ. V dropped 4 bases and J dropped 4; count of bases not matched to a gene: 5. The CDR3 runs to 14 residues. CDR3 DNA, as far as it was read: TGCGCCAGCAGCCGGGGACAGGGAACAGAGACC. Translating it yields CASSRGQGTET. The whole CDR3 sequence reads CASSRGQGTETQYF.

The CDR3 loop reads CASSRTSGSQNEQFF. The sequenced part of the CDR3 DNA is TGTGCCAGCAGCCGGACTAGCGGGAGTCAAAATGAG. This chain joins TRBV7-2 and TRBJ2-1; 13 bases are shared with TRBD2. The read terminates 3 residues ahead of where the CDR3 ends, so the germline J gene completes it. The CDR3 has 15 amino acids. Germline-derived CDR1 and CDR2 are SGHTA and FQGNSA. The V segment lost 5 bases and the J segment 7 bases; nucleotides outside the gene matches: 5.